This TCR beta chain came from a study of spatial heterogeneity in lung cancer. Study-wide background: Beta-chain sequences consistently outnumbered alpha-chain sequences in detection.

The study, taken as a whole, reports: Ubiquitous, expanded tumor-derived TCRs were more frequently observed in blood at resection than at follow-up.

This clonotype is termed medium-sized. Its antigen is not identified. Time point described: sample taken at primary tumor resection. The study sequenced unsorted whole RNA from tumor, nontumor lung or frozen PBMC. The approximately 69 donors had untreated early-stage non-small cell lung cancer. The CDR3 extends over 14 amino acids. Germline loops: CDR1 LGHNA, CDR2 YSLEER. V dropped 0 bases and J dropped 7 bases, with 7 bases sitting between them. Individually, TCR cDNA molecules were each labelled with a unique molecular identifier. Using its own MiXCR run on the 5' RACE reads, TCRdb lists one record per CDR3 protein. The profile shows some 17,000 distinct CDR3 sequences, roughly 23% of them singletons.

This chain connects TRBV4-3 to TRBJ1-6; D is ambiguous. This clonotype originated in a female donor with early-stage non-small cell lung cancer. The sequences come from PBMCs, collected at surgery. The CDR3 DNA sequence: TGCGCCAGCAGCCAAGATTCGGCCAATTCACCCCTCCACTTT. Translation gives CASSQDSANSPLHF.